Included here is one T cell receptor (beta chain) sequence, with context. The record originates from a study of blood T cell repertoires in COVID-19. Generated by immunoSEQ multiplex PCR, the TCRdb table keeps only in-frame clones and is missing some. Among some 150,000 clones listed, roughly 80% were seen once. CDR3 length equals 12 residues. CDR1 SQVTM and CDR2 ANQGSEA come from the germline V gene. After removal of 7 bases from V and 5 bases from J, the junction contained 7 bases not matched to a gene. Sequencing input: peripheral blood. This clonotype was obtained from a woman in her forties or fifties with active or convalescent COVID-19. The rearrangement joins TRBV29-1 to TRBJ1-2, with 7 bases fitting TRBD1. The CDR3 spells CSGGQSGYGYTF. The CDR3 DNA follows: TGCAGCGGGGGACAGTCGGGATATGGCTACACCTTC.